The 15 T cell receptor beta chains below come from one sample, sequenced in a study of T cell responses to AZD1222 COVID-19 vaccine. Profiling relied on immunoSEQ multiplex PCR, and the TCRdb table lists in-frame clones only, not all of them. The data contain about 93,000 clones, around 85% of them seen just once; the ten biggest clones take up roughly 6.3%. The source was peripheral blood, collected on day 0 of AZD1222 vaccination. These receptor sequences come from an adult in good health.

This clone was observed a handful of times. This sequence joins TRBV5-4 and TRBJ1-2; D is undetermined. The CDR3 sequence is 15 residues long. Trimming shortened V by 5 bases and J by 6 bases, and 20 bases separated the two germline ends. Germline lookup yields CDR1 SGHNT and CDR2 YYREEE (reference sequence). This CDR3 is CASRNGGSGVDGYTF. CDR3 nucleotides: TGTGCCAGCAGGAATGGTGGCTCGGGCGTAGATGGCTACACCTTC. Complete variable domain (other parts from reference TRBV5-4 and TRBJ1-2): ETGVTQSPTHLIKTRGQQVTLRCSSQSGHNTVSWYQQALGQGPQFIFQYYREEENGRGNFPPRFSGLQFPNYSSELNVNALELDDSALYLCASRNGGSGVDGYTFGSGTRLTVV.

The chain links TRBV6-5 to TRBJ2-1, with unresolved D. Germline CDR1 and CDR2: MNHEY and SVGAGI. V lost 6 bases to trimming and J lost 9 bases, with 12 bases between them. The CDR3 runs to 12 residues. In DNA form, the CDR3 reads TGTGCCAGCAGGTTTCTTACCAGTGAGCAGTTCTTC. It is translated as CASRFLTSEQFF.

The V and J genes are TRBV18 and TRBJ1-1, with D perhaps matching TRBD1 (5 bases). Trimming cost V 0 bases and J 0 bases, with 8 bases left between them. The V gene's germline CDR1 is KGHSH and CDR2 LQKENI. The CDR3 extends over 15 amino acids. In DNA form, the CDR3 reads TGTGCCAGCTCACCACCTGCAGGGATGAACACTGAAGCTTTCTTT. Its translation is CASSPPAGMNTEAFF.

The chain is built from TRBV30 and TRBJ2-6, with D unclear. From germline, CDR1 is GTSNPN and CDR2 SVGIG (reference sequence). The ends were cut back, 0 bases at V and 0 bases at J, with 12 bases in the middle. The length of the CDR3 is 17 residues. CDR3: CAWSVGPFRSGANVLTF. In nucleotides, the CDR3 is TGTGCCTGGAGTGTAGGACCCTTTCGCTCTGGGGCCAACGTCCTGACTTTC.

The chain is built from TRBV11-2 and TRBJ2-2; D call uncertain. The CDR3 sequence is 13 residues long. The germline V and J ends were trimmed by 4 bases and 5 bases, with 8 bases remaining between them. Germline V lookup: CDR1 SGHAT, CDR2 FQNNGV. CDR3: CASSSQRTGELFF. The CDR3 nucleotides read TGTGCCAGCAGCTCGCAACGGACCGGGGAGCTGTTTTTT.

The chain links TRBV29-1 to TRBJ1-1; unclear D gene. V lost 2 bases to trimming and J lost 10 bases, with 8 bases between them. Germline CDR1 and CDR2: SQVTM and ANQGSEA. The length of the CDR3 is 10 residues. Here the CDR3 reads CSVENRRAFF. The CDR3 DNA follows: TGCAGCGTTGAAAATCGAAGAGCTTTCTTT.

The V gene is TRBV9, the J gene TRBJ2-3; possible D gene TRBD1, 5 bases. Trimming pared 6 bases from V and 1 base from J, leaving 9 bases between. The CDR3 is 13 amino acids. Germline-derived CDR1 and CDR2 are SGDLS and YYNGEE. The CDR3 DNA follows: TGTGCCAGCACAGGGCTGGGCACAGATACGCAGTATTTT. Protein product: CASTGLGTDTQYF.

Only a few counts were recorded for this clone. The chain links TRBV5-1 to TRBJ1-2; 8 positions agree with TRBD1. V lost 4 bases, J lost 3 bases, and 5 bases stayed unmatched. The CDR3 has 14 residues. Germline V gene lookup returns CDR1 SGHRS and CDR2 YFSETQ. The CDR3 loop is CASSTGTGDYGYTF. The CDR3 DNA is TGCGCCAGCAGCACGGGGACAGGTGACTATGGCTACACCTTC.

The CDR3 loop reads CATSGGGNNEQFF. CDR3 bases: TGTGCCACTAGCGGGGGGGGAAACAATGAGCAGTTCTTC. The chain is built from TRBV7-6 and TRBJ2-1; 12 nucleotides line up with TRBD2. The V segment lost 10 bases and the J segment 5 bases; nucleotides outside the gene matches: 3. Per the germline V gene, CDR1 is SGHVS and CDR2 is FNYEAQ. This CDR3 comprises 13 residues.

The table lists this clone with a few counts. CDR3 in DNA: TGTGCCACCAGCACTCAAGGCGGGGGGCCCCCGAACACCGGGGAGCTGTTTTTT. Encoded protein: CATSTQGGGPPNTGELFF. This rearrangement joins TRBV15 to TRBJ2-2; TRBD2 matches at 8 bases. CDR3 length equals 18 residues. The germline V gene has CDR1 LNHNV and CDR2 YYDKDF (reference sequence). The V and J ends lost 4 bases and 0 bases, in that order; junction bases with no gene match: 10.

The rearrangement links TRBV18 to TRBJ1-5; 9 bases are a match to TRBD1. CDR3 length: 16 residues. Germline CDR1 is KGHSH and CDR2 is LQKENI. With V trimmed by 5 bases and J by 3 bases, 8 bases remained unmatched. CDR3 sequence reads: CASSSQTGGYNQPQHF. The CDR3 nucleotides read TGTGCCAGCTCATCACAGACAGGGGGATACAATCAGCCCCAGCATTTT.

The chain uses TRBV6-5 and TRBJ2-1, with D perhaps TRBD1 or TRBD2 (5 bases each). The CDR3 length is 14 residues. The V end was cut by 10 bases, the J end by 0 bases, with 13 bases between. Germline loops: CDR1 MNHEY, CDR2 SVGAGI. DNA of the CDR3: TGTGCCACCGGAGAGGGGAGCTCCTACAATGAGCAGTTCTTC. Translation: CATGEGSSYNEQFF.

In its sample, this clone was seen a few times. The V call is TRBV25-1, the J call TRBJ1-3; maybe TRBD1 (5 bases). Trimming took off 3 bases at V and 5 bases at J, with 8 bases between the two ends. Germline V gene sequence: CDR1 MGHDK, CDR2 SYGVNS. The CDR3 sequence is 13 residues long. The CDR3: CASSDEGRNTIYF. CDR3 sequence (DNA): TGTGCCAGCAGTGACGAGGGGCGAAACACCATATATTTT.

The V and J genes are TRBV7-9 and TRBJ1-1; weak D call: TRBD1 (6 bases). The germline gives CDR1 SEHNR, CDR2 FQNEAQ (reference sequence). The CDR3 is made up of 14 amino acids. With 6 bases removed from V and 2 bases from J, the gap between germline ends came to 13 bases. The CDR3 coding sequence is TGTGCCAGCAGGGGGGCCCATCTTAACACTGAAGCTTTCTTT. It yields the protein CASRGAHLNTEAFF.

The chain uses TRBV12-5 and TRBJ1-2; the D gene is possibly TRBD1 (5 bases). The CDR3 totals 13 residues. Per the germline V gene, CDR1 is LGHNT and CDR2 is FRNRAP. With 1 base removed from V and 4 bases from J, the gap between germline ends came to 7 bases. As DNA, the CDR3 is TGTGCTAGTGGTTTGGCAGGGACCTATGGCTACACCTTC. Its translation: CASGLAGTYGYTF. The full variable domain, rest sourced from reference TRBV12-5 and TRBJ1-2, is DARVTQTPRHKVTEMGQEVTMRCQPILGHNTVFWYRQTMMQGLELLAYFRNRAPLDDSGMPKDRFSAEMPDATLATLKIQPSEPRDSAVYFCASGLAGTYGYTFGSGTRLTVV.